A single sample is the source of the 22 T cell receptor beta chains below, sequenced in a study of T cell responses to AZD1222 COVID-19 vaccine. Repertoires were generated with immunoSEQ multiplex PCR, while TCRdb's copy carries only in-frame clones and drops some. The repertoire holds 210,000 or so clones, around 94% seen once, with approximately 1.5% in the top ten. This sample comprised peripheral blood, obtained 28 days after the second dose of the MenACWY control vaccine. The origin of the receptors is an adult who received the MenACWY meningococcal vaccine as a control.

This chain uses TRBV24-1 with TRBJ2-5, with 8 bases identical to TRBD2. This CDR3 comprises 17 residues. Trimming cost V 2 bases and J 5 bases; bases outside gene matches: 12. Germline CDR1 reads KGHDR; CDR2 reads SFDVKD. The CDR3 sequence is CATSDWSSGSPWETQYF. In DNA form, the CDR3 reads TGTGCCACCAGTGATTGGTCGAGCGGGAGTCCTTGGGAGACCCAGTACTTC.

J is TRBJ1-2 and V is TRBV28; D is possibly TRBD1 (5 bases). The germline V and J ends were trimmed by 3 bases and 6 bases, with 5 bases remaining between them. This CDR3 has 11 residues. In germline, CDR1 is MDHEN, CDR2 SYDVKM. CDR3 sequence: CASSLGDGYTF. The CDR3 region has the DNA TGTGCCAGCAGTTTGGGGGATGGCTACACCTTC.

The chain recombines TRBV19 with TRBJ2-1; TRBD1 might be the D (5 bases). The V gene's germline CDR1 is LNHDA and CDR2 SQIVND (reference sequence). Between the trimmed V and J ends, which lost 2 bases and 10 bases, there was a span of 9 bases. The CDR3 consists of 12 residues. The CDR3 here is CASSISGLEQFF. As DNA, the CDR3 is TGTGCCAGTAGTATATCAGGGTTAGAGCAGTTCTTC.

The V call is TRBV27, the J call TRBJ1-5; possibly TRBD1 for D (5 bases). Trimming took 6 bases from V and 0 from J, leaving 12 bases between them. This CDR3 spans 15 amino acids. Germline loops: CDR1 MNHEY, CDR2 SMNVEV (reference sequence). The CDR3 DNA reads as TGTGCCAGCAGGCCCTTAGGGGTTAGCAATCAGCCCCAGCATTTT. Translation gives CASRPLGVSNQPQHF.

This chain links TRBV6-1 with TRBJ2-3; TRBD2 matches 10 bases. CDR1 is MNHNS, CDR2 SASEGT, per germline. Losses at the gene ends were 4 bases for V and 3 bases for J; bases not matched to a gene: 7. This CDR3 is built from 16 residues. The CDR3 DNA sequence: TGTGCCAGCAGTGCACCTTCTAGCGGGAGTACAGATACGCAGTATTTT. This sequence encodes CASSAPSSGSTDTQYF.

This clone has a single count. The chain employs TRBV4-2 and TRBJ2-1; D unclear. Trimming left V 4 bases short and J 6 bases short, with 10 bases between. This CDR3 is built from 13 residues. Germline V gene data show CDR1 as LGHNA and CDR2 as YNFKEQ. The CDR3 region is CASSPVMGNEQFF. CDR3 in DNA: TGTGCCAGCAGCCCAGTGATGGGCAATGAGCAGTTCTTC.

The chain employs TRBV28 and TRBJ2-5, with D possibly TRBD1 on 5 matching bases. Germline V gene sequence: CDR1 MDHEN, CDR2 SYDVKM. The CDR3 has 12 amino acids. Deletions cut 7 bases from V and 5 bases from J, with 11 bases between. The CDR3 spells CASTSGLETQYF. The CDR3 DNA reads TGTGCCAGCACCTCAGGGTTGGAGACCCAGTACTTC.

This clone has only one observation. The rearrangement links TRBV5-1 to TRBJ2-3, with D possibly TRBD2 on 6 matching bases. This CDR3 has 15 residues. CDR1 is SGHRS, CDR2 YFSETQ, per germline. With 5 bases removed from V and 3 bases from J, the gap between germline ends came to 16 bases. The CDR3 sequence is CASSLVAGWTDTQYF. In DNA, the CDR3 is TGCGCCAGCAGTCTTGTCGCGGGGTGGACAGATACGCAGTATTTT.

The chain uses TRBV12-3 or TRBV12-4 and TRBJ1-1; D gene uncertain. The V gene lost 3 bases and the J gene lost 3 bases, with 8 bases spanning the gap. The CDR3 sequence is 13 residues long. Written as DNA, the CDR3 is TGTGCCAGCAGTTTTGCCGAGGACACTGAAGCTTTCTTT. It translates to CASSFAEDTEAFF.

This sequence joins TRBV5-1 and TRBJ1-5, with a weak D call TRBD1 (6 bases). Per germline, CDR1 SGHRS and CDR2 YFSETQ. V lost 3 bases and J 5 bases, leaving 9 bases between the germline ends. The CDR3 runs 13 residues. The CDR3 nucleotides are TGCGCCAGCAGCTGGGGGCTCGATCAGCCCCAGCATTTT. This sequence encodes CASSWGLDQPQHF.

The chain is built from TRBV6-5 and TRBJ1-1; 8 nucleotides align to TRBD1. From germline, CDR1 is MNHEY and CDR2 SVGAGI. V was clipped by 4 bases and J by 4 bases; unmatched bases: 5. The CDR3 totals 14 residues. The DNA for the CDR3 is TGTGCCAGCAGTTGGACAGGGCTTGGCACTGAAGCTTTCTTT. As protein: CASSWTGLGTEAFF.

Remarks on this clone: One end of the junction is discordant with germline, which a read error may explain. This chain connects TRBV12-3 or TRBV12-4 to TRBJ2-1; D is ambiguous. The CDR3 runs to 11 residues. The CDR3: CAGSQNNEQFF. CDR3 in DNA: TGTGCCGGCAGTCAAAACAATGAGCAGTTCTTC.

The V gene is TRBV5-6, the J gene TRBJ1-2; the D gene is possibly TRBD1 (5 bases). V was pared by 2 bases and J by 1 base, with 18 bases between. In germline, CDR1 is SGHDT, CDR2 YYEEEE. The CDR3 is 17 amino acids. CDR3 protein: CASSLIRRQSFNYGYTF. Written as DNA, the CDR3 is TGTGCCAGCAGCTTAATCCGGCGACAGTCCTTTAACTATGGCTACACCTTC.

The chain couples TRBV19 to TRBJ1-5; no reliable D call. Germline assignment: CDR1 LNHDA and CDR2 SQIVND (reference sequence). The CDR3 extends over 15 amino acids. Trimming stripped 7 bases from V and 0 bases from J, with 13 bases between. The CDR3 nucleotides read TGTGCCAGTATTCGGTGGGATTATAGCAATCAGCCCCAGCATTTT. Residues: CASIRWDYSNQPQHF.

The chain has TRBV6-5 and TRBJ1-5; 7 bases fit TRBD1. V was clipped by 5 bases and J by 3 bases; unmatched bases: 7. Germline CDR1 MNHEY, CDR2 SVGAGI. The CDR3 length is 15 residues. The CDR3 DNA reads as TGTGCCAGCAGTAATTTGGACAGGTTCAATCAGCCCCAGCATTTT. It codes for CASSNLDRFNQPQHF.

V usage is TRBV6-2 or TRBV6-3 and J usage is TRBJ2-3; D possibly corresponds to TRBD2 (7 bases). The CDR3 length is 15 residues. CDR1 is MNHEY, CDR2 SVGEGT, per germline. Trimming removed 2 bases from V and 6 bases from J, with 15 bases in between. For the CDR3, the DNA is TGTGCCAGCAGTTACGGGGGCGGGAGTGCGGATACGCAGTATTTT. Translating it yields CASSYGGGSADTQYF.

The chain couples TRBV27 to TRBJ2-7, with D possibly being TRBD2 (5 bases). Trimming stripped 0 bases from V and 0 bases from J, with 9 bases between. Germline V gene lookup returns CDR1 MNHEY and CDR2 SMNVEV (reference sequence). The CDR3 has 15 residues. The CDR3 DNA sequence: TGTGCCAGCAGTTTATCCCCGGGGAGCTCCTACGAGCAGTACTTC. Translated: CASSLSPGSSYEQYF.

On this clone: The junction and the germline gene differ at one end; a read error may be behind it. The V gene is TRBV6-5, the J gene TRBJ1-1, with no clear D. Germline loops: CDR1 MNHEY, CDR2 SVGAGI. The CDR3 has 14 amino acids. The CDR3 region is CASSDSTRAGKAFF. The CDR3 nucleotides read TGTGCCAGCAGTGACTCGACACGGGCCGGTAAAGCTTTCTTT.

The chain has TRBV28 and TRBJ2-7, with 12 bases lining up with TRBD2. The CDR3 has 15 amino acids. J lost 0 bases, V lost 6 bases, and 3 bases had no gene match. CDR1 MDHEN and CDR2 SYDVKM come from the germline V gene. The CDR3 DNA reads TGTGCCAGCAGCCTACTAGCGGGAGGCTCCTACGAGCAGTACTTC. Translated, it gives CASSLLAGGSYEQYF.

CDR3 DNA: TGTGCCAGCAGCGTAGGGAGGACAGGAGGGGAAAAACTGTTTTTT. As protein: CASSVGRTGGEKLFF. This rearrangement joins TRBV9 to TRBJ1-4, with 7 bases identical to TRBD1. Germline V CDR1 and CDR2: SGDLS, YYNGEE. V lost 0 bases, J lost 8 bases, and 7 bases stayed unmatched. This CDR3 has 15 residues.

The rearrangement joins TRBV7-6 to TRBJ1-1; tentatively, D is TRBD1 (5 bases). The CDR3 contains 15 residues. Trimming shortened V by 1 base and J by 5 bases, and 14 bases separated the two germline ends. Germline V gene data show CDR1 as SGHVS and CDR2 as FNYEAQ. CDR3 DNA sequence: TGTGCCAGCAGCTTAGGCCCCGGGGGTTGGACTGAAGCTTTCTTT. It is translated as CASSLGPGGWTEAFF.

The chain employs TRBV5-3 and TRBJ1-4; 9 bases match TRBD1. TRBV5-3 is placed among ORFs of uncertain function. V was clipped by 2 bases and J by 8 bases; unmatched bases: 7. The length of the CDR3 is 15 residues. The CDR3 protein is CARSFTGGAWEKLFF. The CDR3 DNA is TGTGCCAGAAGCTTCACAGGGGGCGCTTGGGAAAAACTGTTTTTT.